Each of the 32 T cell receptor beta chains below was sequenced from the same sample in a study of shared clonotypes between healthy human individuals. TCRdb keeps only in-frame clones here, not all; method: immunoSEQ multiplex PCR. The repertoire has about 710,000 clones, around 70% of them found once; the top ten carry 1.8%. Material: memory CD4+ T cells sorted from blood. Subset meaning: CD45RA-negative fraction. These receptors were collected from a woman aged 30 to 39 in good health.

This clone occurred once. The gene calls are TRBV30 and TRBJ2-2, with D unclear. The CDR3 is made up of 12 amino acids. The germline gives CDR1 GTSNPN, CDR2 SVGIG (reference sequence). Trimming took 2 bases from V and 4 from J, leaving 5 bases between them. DNA for the CDR3: TGTGCCTGGAGTCTTATCACCGGGGAGCTGTTTTTT. Its translation is CAWSLITGELFF.

This clone appeared many times. The V and J genes are TRBV29-1 and TRBJ2-2; D tentatively fits TRBD1 or TRBD2 (5 bases each). In germline, CDR1 is SQVTM, CDR2 ANQGSEA. The CDR3 runs to 12 residues. The V end was cut by 6 bases, the J end by 4 bases, with 9 bases between. In DNA, the CDR3 is TGCAGCGTAGGGGACGGCACCGGGGAGCTGTTTTTT. It encodes CSVGDGTGELFF.

The chain carries TRBV5-5 and TRBJ1-1, with D unclear. V was shortened by 4 bases and J by 4 bases, with 14 bases between the two germline ends. The CDR3 loop spans 14 amino acids. The germline V gene encodes CDR1 SGHKS and CDR2 YYEKEE (reference sequence). CDR3 in amino acids: CASSTHGKGTEAFF. The CDR3 DNA follows: TGTGCCAGCAGCACCCACGGTAAGGGCACTGAAGCTTTCTTT.

This chain links TRBV5-1 with TRBJ2-7; 12 bases are shared with TRBD2. The CDR3 covers 16 residues. CDR1 is SGHRS, CDR2 YFSETQ, per germline. J lost 4 bases, V lost 6 bases, and 11 bases had no gene match. The CDR3 protein is CASTPLAGGPLYEQYF. In DNA form, the CDR3 reads TGCGCCAGCACCCCGCTAGCGGGAGGGCCACTGTACGAGCAGTACTTC.

The rearrangement joins TRBV5-4 to TRBJ2-3; 9 bases map to TRBD2. The V and J ends lost 0 bases and 4 bases, in that order; junction bases with no gene match: 3. The CDR3 is 15 residues long. Germline V gene sequence: CDR1 SGHNT, CDR2 YYREEE (reference sequence). CDR3 in DNA: TGTGCCAGCAGCTTGGAGATAGCGGGAGCAGATACGCAGTATTTT. It yields the protein CASSLEIAGADTQYF.

The chain combines TRBV7-3 with TRBJ2-1, with 14 bases fitting TRBD2. Germline V gene sequence: CDR1 SGHTA, CDR2 FQGTGA. The trim removed 5 bases at V and 8 bases at J, leaving 5 bases unmatched. This CDR3 has 15 residues. CDR3 nucleotides: TGTGCCAGCAGCAAGGGACTAGCGGGAGTCGATGAGCAGTTCTTC. Its translation: CASSKGLAGVDEQFF.

This clone was picked up one time. This sequence joins TRBV7-2 and TRBJ1-2, with TRBD1 identical over 7 bases. The J segment lost 4 bases and the V segment lost 2 bases, leaving 7 bases of the junction unmatched. Germline CDR1 and CDR2: SGHTA and FQGNSA. The CDR3 has 15 residues. The DNA of the CDR3 is TGTGCCAGCAGCTTAAGGACAGGCAAATCCTATGGCTACACCTTC. This gives the protein CASSLRTGKSYGYTF.

This chain connects TRBV25-1 to TRBJ2-5; D call uncertain. Germline V gene sequence: CDR1 MGHDK, CDR2 SYGVNS. V was trimmed by 8 bases and J by 5 bases, leaving 15 bases between them. This CDR3 is built from 13 residues. DNA of the CDR3: TGTGCCAGCGGGGAATCAGGAAGGGAGACCCAGTACTTC. It specifies CASGESGRETQYF.

The rearrangement joins TRBV4-1 to TRBJ2-5, with no clear D. CDR1 MGHRA and CDR2 YSYEKL come from the germline V gene. Trimming cost V 5 bases and J 1 base, with 11 bases left between them. CDR3 length: 14 amino acids. The CDR3 coding sequence is TGCGCCAGCAGCTACATTGGCAGCCAAGAGACCCAGTACTTC. Amino acids: CASSYIGSQETQYF.

The chain links TRBV5-7 to TRBJ1-2; D possibly corresponds to TRBD1 (6 bases). TRBV5-7 is an open reading frame whose function is uncertain. The CDR3 consists of 15 residues. V lost 5 bases and J 2 bases, leaving 16 bases between the germline ends. CDR3 residues: CASSRTNTGNYGYTF. CDR3 coding DNA: TGTGCCAGCAGTCGTACGAATACAGGGAACTATGGCTACACCTTC.

This clone was recorded once. The CDR3 here is CASSSRLNSYEQYF. CDR3 DNA: TGCGCCAGCAGCTCCCGACTGAACTCCTACGAGCAGTACTTC. The chain employs TRBV5-1 and TRBJ2-7, with D uncertain. The germline V gene encodes CDR1 SGHRS and CDR2 YFSETQ. V was cut by 3 bases and J by 0 bases, with 10 bases left in between. CDR3 length equals 14 residues.

This chain connects TRBV7-2 to TRBJ2-5; TRBD2 aligns across 7 bases. The end of the DNA fits TRBJ2-7 better, so the J call may be wrong. This CDR3 has 16 amino acids. Germline assignment: CDR1 SGHTA and CDR2 FQGNSA. CDR3 in amino acids: CASSLLAGVGVGEQYF. The CDR3 nucleotides are TGTGCCAGCAGCTTACTTGCGGGAGTAGGGGTGGGCGAGCAGTACTTC.

This clone was counted a few times. The chain is built from TRBV2 and TRBJ1-5; TRBD1 agrees at 7 bases. The CDR3 consists of 13 residues. V lost 7 bases to trimming and J lost 6 bases; unmatched junction nucleotides: 6. CDR1 and CDR2 from the germline V gene are SNHLY and FYNNEI. The CDR3 nucleotides read TGTGCCAGCACCAGGGGGGCACTTCAGCCCCAGCATTTT. Translation: CASTRGALQPQHF.

J is TRBJ2-1 and V is TRBV5-1; 14 bases are shared with TRBD2. After removal of 5 bases from V and 5 bases from J, the junction contained 12 bases not matched to a gene. In germline, CDR1 is SGHRS, CDR2 YFSETQ. This CDR3 contains 18 residues. CDR3 nucleotide sequence: TGCGCCAGCAGTCCCGGACTAGCGGGAGGTACGTCCGACAATGAGCAGTTCTTC. Protein product: CASSPGLAGGTSDNEQFF.

This chain connects TRBV28 to TRBJ1-2; D is unclear. The CDR3 runs to 15 residues. Germline values: CDR1 MDHEN, CDR2 SYDVKM. V was clipped by 6 bases and J by 3 bases, with 17 bases between them. In DNA, the CDR3 is TGTGCCAGCAGCTTACCCCTGTACCAGGACTATGGCTACACCTTC. Protein product: CASSLPLYQDYGYTF.

This clone was observed a single time. Other DNA sequences of this sample code for an identical CDR3. This chain joins TRBV28 and TRBJ1-5, with unresolved D. With 6 bases removed from V and 3 bases from J, the gap between germline ends came to 6 bases. The CDR3 has 12 amino acids. Looked up from germline, CDR1 is MDHEN and CDR2 is SYDVKM. CDR3 coding DNA: TGTGCCAGCAGCTATTCCAATCAGCCCCAGCATTTT. Amino acid sequence: CASSYSNQPQHF.

The rearrangement joins TRBV4-1 to TRBJ1-2, with 9 positions matching TRBD1. J lost 5 bases, V lost 0 bases, and 13 bases had no gene match. The CDR3 length is 18 residues. The germline V gene has CDR1 MGHRA and CDR2 YSYEKL. CDR3 residues: CASSQDRRGRDRDYGYTF. In DNA, the CDR3 is TGCGCCAGCAGCCAAGATCGAAGGGGCAGGGACAGGGATTATGGCTACACCTTC.

This clone was detected only a few times. This rearrangement joins TRBV11-3 to TRBJ1-4; 9 nucleotides align to TRBD1. Per the germline V gene, CDR1 is SGHNT and CDR2 is YENEEA. This CDR3 is 15 amino acids long. V shed 5 bases and J 6 bases; nucleotides not matched to a gene: 7. CDR3 nucleotide sequence: TGTGCCAGCAGCCGACCGACAGGGGGATATGAAAAACTGTTTTTT. The encoded protein is CASSRPTGGYEKLFF. Based on the CDR3 plus reference TRBV11-3 and TRBJ1-4, the full variable domain is EAGVVQSPRYKIIEKKQPVAFWCNPISGHNTLYWYLQNLGQGPELLIRYENEEAVDDSQLPKDRFSAERLKGVDSTLKIQPAELGDSAVYLCASSRPTGGYEKLFFGSGTQLSVL.

The chain employs TRBV2 and TRBJ2-5, with D perhaps TRBD2 (5 bases). The CDR3 is 15 residues long. The ends were cut back, 2 bases at V and 5 bases at J, with 15 bases in the middle. The germline V gene encodes CDR1 SNHLY and CDR2 FYNNEI. Here the CDR3 reads CASSEHFAGRETQYF. The CDR3 DNA reads as TGTGCCAGCAGTGAACATTTTGCGGGTAGGGAGACCCAGTACTTC. The complete variable domain, with remaining parts taken from reference TRBV2 and TRBJ2-5, reads EPEVTQTPSHQVTQMGQEVILRCVPISNHLYFYWYRQILGQKVEFLVSFYNNEISEKSEIFDDQFSVERPDGSNFTLKIRSTKLEDSAMYFCASSEHFAGRETQYFGPGTRLLVL.

The rearrangement joins TRBV9 to TRBJ1-5; 8 nucleotides agree with TRBD1. The junction had 9 bases not matched to a gene; V was cut back by 3 bases and J by 7 bases. The CDR3 has 15 residues. Germline V gives CDR1 SGDLS, CDR2 YYNGEE. In DNA form, the CDR3 reads TGTGCCAGCAGCGGGACAGGGTCGCTCGGACAGCCCCAGCATTTT. This encodes CASSGTGSLGQPQHF.

The CDR3 here is CASSQGRLAGSLDIQYF. The CDR3 coding sequence is TGCGCCAGCAGCCAAGGGAGGCTAGCGGGAAGTTTAGACATTCAGTACTTC. V gene TRBV4-1 combines with J gene TRBJ2-4; 9 bases are shared with TRBD2. This CDR3 is built from 17 residues. Germline V lookup: CDR1 MGHRA, CDR2 YSYEKL. With V trimmed by 1 base and J by 8 bases, 12 bases remained unmatched.

In this sample, this clone turned up a few times. V usage is TRBV11-2 and J usage is TRBJ2-5; 7 nucleotides match TRBD2. The junction had 8 bases not matched to a gene; V was cut back by 6 bases and J by 7 bases. The CDR3 covers 13 residues. Looked up from germline, CDR1 is SGHAT and CDR2 is FQNNGV. CDR3 nucleotides: TGTGCCAGCAGTTACGGGGGGTTTAGGACCCAGTACTTC. Translating it yields CASSYGGFRTQYF.

This clone came up once. CDR3 sequence (DNA): TGTGCCTGGAGTCCCCGGGGGTTTGGCTACACCTTC. Protein: CAWSPRGFGYTF. The chain combines TRBV30 with TRBJ1-2, with D possibly TRBD1 on 5 matching bases. Germline assignment: CDR1 GTSNPN and CDR2 SVGIG (reference sequence). The CDR3 extends over 12 amino acids. The germline V and J ends were trimmed by 2 bases and 7 bases, with 11 bases remaining between them.

V is TRBV28 and J is TRBJ1-5; 7 nucleotides line up with TRBD1. CDR1 is MDHEN, CDR2 SYDVKM, per germline. The CDR3 runs 15 residues. The V and J ends lost 5 bases and 8 bases, in that order; junction bases with no gene match: 12. The CDR3 DNA reads TGTGCCAGCAGTCCCCAGGGCCACAGGGGTAAGCCCCAGCATTTT. Its translation is CASSPQGHRGKPQHF.

The V and J genes are TRBV28 and TRBJ2-7; 7 bases are shared with TRBD1. CDR1 and CDR2 from the germline V gene are MDHEN and SYDVKM. The CDR3 contains 13 residues. The junction had 4 bases not matched to a gene; V was cut back by 3 bases and J by 5 bases. The CDR3 nucleotides are TGTGCCAGCAGTTTGGACAGGAGGCACGAGCAGTACTTC. Its protein is CASSLDRRHEQYF.

The count of this clone is one. The J gene is TRBJ2-7, the V gene TRBV5-1; D is possibly TRBD1 (6 bases). The CDR3 sequence is 14 residues long. Trimming shortened V by 4 bases and J by 3 bases, and 14 bases separated the two germline ends. The germline V gene encodes CDR1 SGHRS and CDR2 YFSETQ. This chain's CDR3 is CASSEQGPDYEQYF. In nucleotides, the CDR3 is TGCGCCAGCAGCGAACAGGGCCCTGACTACGAGCAGTACTTC.

This chain uses TRBV11-2 with TRBJ1-5; possible D gene TRBD1, 5 bases. V lost 0 bases, J lost 10 bases, and 16 bases lay in between. This CDR3 contains 15 residues. Germline V lookup: CDR1 SGHAT, CDR2 FQNNGV. The CDR3 is CASSLDGTASTPQHF. Written as DNA, the CDR3 is TGTGCCAGCAGCTTAGACGGGACCGCGTCAACCCCCCAGCATTTT.

V is TRBV11-2 and J is TRBJ2-6; D gene uncertain. There are 15 residues in the CDR3. V lost 8 bases to trimming and J lost 0 bases, with 11 bases between them. From germline, CDR1 is SGHAT and CDR2 FQNNGV. CDR3 region: CASGWSSSGANVLTF. As DNA, the CDR3 is TGTGCCAGCGGTTGGTCCAGCTCTGGGGCCAACGTCCTGACTTTC.

The chain uses TRBV18 and TRBJ2-6, with 14 nucleotides matching TRBD2. Losses at the gene ends were 1 base for V and 4 bases for J; bases not matched to a gene: 6. The germline V gene encodes CDR1 KGHSH and CDR2 LQKENI. CDR3 length: 19 amino acids. In nucleotides, the CDR3 is TGTGCCAGCTCACCACTGGGACTAGCGGGAGTGCCGGGGGCCAACGTCCTGACTTTC. Translating it yields CASSPLGLAGVPGANVLTF.

CDR3 sequence (DNA): TGCGCCAGCAGCTCCCCGGGCGCTGGAAACACCATATATTTT. It encodes CASSSPGAGNTIYF. J is TRBJ1-3 and V is TRBV5-1, with D unresolved. Looked up from germline, CDR1 is SGHRS and CDR2 is YFSETQ. This CDR3 has 14 amino acids. Deletions cut 3 bases from V and 2 bases from J, with 9 bases between.

The genes are TRBV5-1 and TRBJ2-2; D may be TRBD2 (5 bases). Germline CDR1 is SGHRS and CDR2 is YFSETQ. The CDR3 is 15 amino acids. V gave up 0 bases and J gave up 5 bases, with 11 bases separating them. The CDR3 coding sequence is TGCGCCAGCAGCTTGGGTCTCACGGGGACCGGGGAGCTGTTTTTT. Its translation is CASSLGLTGTGELFF.

The CDR3 sequence is CASSLSGTGPREQYF. CDR3 in DNA: TGTGCCAGCAGCTTGTCCGGGACAGGGCCGAGGGAGCAGTACTTC. The chain links TRBV5-4 to TRBJ2-7; 9 bases fit TRBD1. The CDR3 is made up of 15 amino acids. The V gene end was trimmed by 1 base and the J gene end by 7 bases; junction bases not matched to a gene: 9. Germline CDR1 is SGHNT and CDR2 is YYREEE (reference sequence).